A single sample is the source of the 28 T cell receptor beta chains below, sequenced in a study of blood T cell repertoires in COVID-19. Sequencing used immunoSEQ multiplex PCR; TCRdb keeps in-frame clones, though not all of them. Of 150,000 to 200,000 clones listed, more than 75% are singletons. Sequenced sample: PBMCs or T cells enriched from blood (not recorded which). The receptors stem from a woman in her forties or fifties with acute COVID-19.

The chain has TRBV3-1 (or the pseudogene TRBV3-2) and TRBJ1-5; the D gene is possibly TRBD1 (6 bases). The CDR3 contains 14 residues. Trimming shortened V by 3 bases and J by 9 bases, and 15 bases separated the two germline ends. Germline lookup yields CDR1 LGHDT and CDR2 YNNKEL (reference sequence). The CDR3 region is CASSQGTQGRPQHF. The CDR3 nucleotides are TGTGCCAGCAGCCAGGGCACTCAGGGGAGGCCCCAGCATTTT.

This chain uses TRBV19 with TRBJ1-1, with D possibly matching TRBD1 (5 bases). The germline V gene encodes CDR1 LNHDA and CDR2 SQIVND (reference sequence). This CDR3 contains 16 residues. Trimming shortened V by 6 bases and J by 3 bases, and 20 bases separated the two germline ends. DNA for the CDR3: TGTGCCAGTAGCCCCATAGGGGTAGGGCCGGACACTGAAGCTTTCTTT. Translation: CASSPIGVGPDTEAFF.

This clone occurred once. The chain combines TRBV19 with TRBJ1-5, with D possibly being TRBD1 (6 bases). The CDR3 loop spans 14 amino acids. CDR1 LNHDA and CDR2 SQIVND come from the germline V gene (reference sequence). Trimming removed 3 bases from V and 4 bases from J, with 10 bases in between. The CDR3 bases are TGTGCCAGTAGTATTATGAGGGGGAATCAGCCCCAGCATTTT. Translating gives CASSIMRGNQPQHF.

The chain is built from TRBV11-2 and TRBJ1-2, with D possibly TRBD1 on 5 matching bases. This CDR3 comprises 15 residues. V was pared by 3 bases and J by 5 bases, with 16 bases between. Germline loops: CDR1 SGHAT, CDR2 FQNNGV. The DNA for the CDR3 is TGTGCCAGCAGCTTCAACTGGGTTGGGGGGTATGGCTACACCTTC. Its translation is CASSFNWVGGYGYTF.

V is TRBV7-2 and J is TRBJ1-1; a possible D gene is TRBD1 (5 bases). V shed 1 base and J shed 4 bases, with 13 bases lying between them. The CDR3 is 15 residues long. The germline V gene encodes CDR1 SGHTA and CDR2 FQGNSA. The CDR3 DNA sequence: TGTGCCAGCAGCTTAGTGATCGGCAGGGCCACTGAAGCTTTCTTT. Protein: CASSLVIGRATEAFF.

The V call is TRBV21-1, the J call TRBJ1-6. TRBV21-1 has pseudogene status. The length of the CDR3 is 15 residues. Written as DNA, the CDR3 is TGTGCCAGCAGCAAAGGAGGCGAACCCAATTCACCCCTCCACTTT. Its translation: CASSKGGEPNSPLHF.

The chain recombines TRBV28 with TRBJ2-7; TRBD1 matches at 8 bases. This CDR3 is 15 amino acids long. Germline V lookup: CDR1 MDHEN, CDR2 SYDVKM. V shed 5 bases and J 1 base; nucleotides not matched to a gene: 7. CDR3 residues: CASSPSGQGSYEQYV. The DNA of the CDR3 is TGTGCCAGCAGTCCATCCGGACAGGGATCCTACGAGCAGTACGTC.

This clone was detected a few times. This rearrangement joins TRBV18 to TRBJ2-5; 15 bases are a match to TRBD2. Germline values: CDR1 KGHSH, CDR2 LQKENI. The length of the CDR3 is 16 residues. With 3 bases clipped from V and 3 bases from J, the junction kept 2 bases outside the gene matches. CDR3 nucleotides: TGTGCCAGCTCACCCGGACTAGCGGGGGGGGAAGAGACCCAGTACTTC. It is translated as CASSPGLAGGEETQYF. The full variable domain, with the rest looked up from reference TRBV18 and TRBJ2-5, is NAGVMQNPRHLVRRRGQEARLRCSPMKGHSHVYWYRQLPEEGLKFMVYLQKENIIDESGMPKERFSAEFPKEGPSILRIQQVVRGDSAAYFCASSPGLAGGEETQYFGPGTRLLVL.

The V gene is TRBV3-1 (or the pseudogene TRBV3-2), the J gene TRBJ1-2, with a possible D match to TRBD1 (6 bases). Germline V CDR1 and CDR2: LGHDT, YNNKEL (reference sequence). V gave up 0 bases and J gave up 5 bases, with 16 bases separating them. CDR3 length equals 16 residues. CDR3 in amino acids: CASSQEGVGGRYGYTF. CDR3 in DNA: TGTGCCAGCAGCCAAGAAGGGGTAGGGGGTCGGTATGGCTACACCTTC.

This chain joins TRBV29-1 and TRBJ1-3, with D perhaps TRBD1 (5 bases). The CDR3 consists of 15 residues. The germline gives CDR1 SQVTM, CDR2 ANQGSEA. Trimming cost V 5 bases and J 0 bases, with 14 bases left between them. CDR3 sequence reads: CSVHLQGSSGNTIYF. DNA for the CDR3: TGCAGCGTTCATCTGCAGGGATCCTCTGGAAACACCATATATTTT.

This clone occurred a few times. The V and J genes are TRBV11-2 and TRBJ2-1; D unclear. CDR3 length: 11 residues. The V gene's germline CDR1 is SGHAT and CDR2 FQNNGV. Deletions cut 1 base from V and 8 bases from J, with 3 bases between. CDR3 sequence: CASSLVDEQFF. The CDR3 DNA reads TGTGCCAGCAGCTTAGTAGATGAGCAGTTCTTC.

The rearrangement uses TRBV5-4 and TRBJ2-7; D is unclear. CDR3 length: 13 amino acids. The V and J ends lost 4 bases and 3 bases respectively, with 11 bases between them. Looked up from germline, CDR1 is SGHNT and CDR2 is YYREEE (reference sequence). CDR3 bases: TGTGCCAGCAGCGTTGACACAAACTACGAGCAGTACGTC. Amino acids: CASSVDTNYEQYV.

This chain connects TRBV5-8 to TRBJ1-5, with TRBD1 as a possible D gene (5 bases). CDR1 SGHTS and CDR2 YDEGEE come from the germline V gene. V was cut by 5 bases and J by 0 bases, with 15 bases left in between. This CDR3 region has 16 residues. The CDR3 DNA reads TGTGCCAGCAGACGTCATACAGGCGCTAGCAATCAGCCCCAGCATTTT. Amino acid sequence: CASRRHTGASNQPQHF. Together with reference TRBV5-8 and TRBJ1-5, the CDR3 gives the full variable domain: EAGVTQSPTHLIKTRGQQATLRCSPISGHTSVYWYQQALGLGLQFLLWYDEGEERNRGNFPPRFSGRQFPNYSSELNVNALELEDSALYLCASRRHTGASNQPQHFGDGTRLSIL.

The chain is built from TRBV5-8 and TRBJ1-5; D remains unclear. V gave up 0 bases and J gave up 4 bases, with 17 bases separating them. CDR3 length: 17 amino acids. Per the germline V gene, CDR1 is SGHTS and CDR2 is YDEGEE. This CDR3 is CASSLDTARRANQPQHF. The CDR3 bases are TGTGCCAGCAGCTTGGATACGGCCCGGAGGGCTAATCAGCCCCAGCATTTT.

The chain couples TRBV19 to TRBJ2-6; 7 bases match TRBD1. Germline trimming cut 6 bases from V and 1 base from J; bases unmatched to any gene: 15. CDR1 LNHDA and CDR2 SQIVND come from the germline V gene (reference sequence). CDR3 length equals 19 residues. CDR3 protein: CASRGRGTAFSSGANVLTF. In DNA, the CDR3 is TGTGCCAGTAGGGGTCGTGGGACAGCCTTTTCTTCTGGGGCCAACGTCCTGACTTTC.

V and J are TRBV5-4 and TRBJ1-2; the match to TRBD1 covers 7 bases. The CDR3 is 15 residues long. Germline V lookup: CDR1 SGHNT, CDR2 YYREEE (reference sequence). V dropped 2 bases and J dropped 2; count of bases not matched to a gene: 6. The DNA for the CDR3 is TGTGCCAGCAGCTTAGGGCCGGGACAGAACTATGGCTACACCTTC. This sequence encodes CASSLGPGQNYGYTF.

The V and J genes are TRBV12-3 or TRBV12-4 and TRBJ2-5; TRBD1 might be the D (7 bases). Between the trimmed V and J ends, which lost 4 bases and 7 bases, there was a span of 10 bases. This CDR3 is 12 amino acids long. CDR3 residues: CASSYRGGTQYF. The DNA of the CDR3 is TGTGCCAGCAGTTACAGGGGAGGGACCCAGTACTTC.

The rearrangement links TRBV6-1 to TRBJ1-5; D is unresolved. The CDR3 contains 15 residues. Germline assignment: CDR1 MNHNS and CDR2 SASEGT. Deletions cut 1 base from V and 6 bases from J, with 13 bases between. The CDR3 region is CASSEEAEGGQPQHF. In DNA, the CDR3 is TGTGCCAGCAGTGAAGAGGCCGAAGGAGGTCAGCCCCAGCATTTT.

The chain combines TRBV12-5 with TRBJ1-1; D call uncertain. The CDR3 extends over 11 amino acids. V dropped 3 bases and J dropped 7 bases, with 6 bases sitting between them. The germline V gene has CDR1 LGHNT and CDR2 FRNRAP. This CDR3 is CASGFGSEAFF. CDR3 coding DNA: TGTGCTAGTGGTTTTGGGAGTGAAGCTTTCTTT.

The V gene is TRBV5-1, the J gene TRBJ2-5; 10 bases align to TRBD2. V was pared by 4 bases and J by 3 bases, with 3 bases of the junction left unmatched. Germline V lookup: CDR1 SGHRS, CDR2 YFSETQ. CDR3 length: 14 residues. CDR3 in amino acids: CASSPGTSEETQYF. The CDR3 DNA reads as TGCGCCAGCAGCCCGGGGACTAGCGAAGAGACCCAGTACTTC.

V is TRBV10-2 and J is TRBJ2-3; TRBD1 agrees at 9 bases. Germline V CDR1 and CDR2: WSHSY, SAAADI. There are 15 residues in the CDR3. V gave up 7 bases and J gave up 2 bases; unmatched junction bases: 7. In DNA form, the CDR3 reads TGCGCCAGCACCGGACAGGGGTACTCCACAGATACGCAGTATTTT. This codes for CASTGQGYSTDTQYF.

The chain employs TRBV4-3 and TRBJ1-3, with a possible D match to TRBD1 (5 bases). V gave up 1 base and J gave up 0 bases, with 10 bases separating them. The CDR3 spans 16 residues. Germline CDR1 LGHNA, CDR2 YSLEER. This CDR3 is CASSQGGLISGNTIYF. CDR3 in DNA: TGCGCCAGCAGCCAAGGGGGCCTCATCTCTGGAAACACCATATATTTT.

The CDR3 reads CASSQERIGVGGYTF. The CDR3 DNA follows: TGCGCCAGCAGCCAAGAAAGGATAGGGGTGGGTGGCTACACCTTC. This sequence joins TRBV4-3 and TRBJ1-2; a weak D match, TRBD1 (5 bases). V gave up 0 bases and J gave up 7 bases, with 15 bases separating them. Germline CDR1 LGHNA, CDR2 YSLEER. The CDR3 runs to 15 residues.

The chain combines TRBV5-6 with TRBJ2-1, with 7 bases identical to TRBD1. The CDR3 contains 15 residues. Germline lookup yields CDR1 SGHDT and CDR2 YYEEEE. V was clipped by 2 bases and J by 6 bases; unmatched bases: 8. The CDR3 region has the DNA TGTGCCAGCAGCTTTACAACAGGGGCGGGCAATGAGCAGTTCTTC. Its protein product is CASSFTTGAGNEQFF. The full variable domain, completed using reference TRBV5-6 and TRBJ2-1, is DAGVTQSPTHLIKTRGQQVTLRCSPKSGHDTVSWYQQALGQGPQFIFQYYEEEERQRGNFPDRFSGHQFPNYSSELNVNALLLGDSALYLCASSFTTGAGNEQFFGPGTRLTVL.

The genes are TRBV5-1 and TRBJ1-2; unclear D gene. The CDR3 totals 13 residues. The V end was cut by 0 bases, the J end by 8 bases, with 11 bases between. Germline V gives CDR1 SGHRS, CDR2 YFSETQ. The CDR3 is CASSLEQTRGYTF. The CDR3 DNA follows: TGCGCCAGCAGCTTGGAACAGACCAGGGGCTACACCTTC.

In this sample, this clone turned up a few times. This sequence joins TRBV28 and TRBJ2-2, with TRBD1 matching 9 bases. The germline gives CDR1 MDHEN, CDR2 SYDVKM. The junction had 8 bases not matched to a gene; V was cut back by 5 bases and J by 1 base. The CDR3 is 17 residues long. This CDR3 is CASSPSQGAKNTGELFF. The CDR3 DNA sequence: TGTGCCAGCAGTCCATCACAGGGGGCGAAGAACACCGGGGAGCTGTTTTTT.

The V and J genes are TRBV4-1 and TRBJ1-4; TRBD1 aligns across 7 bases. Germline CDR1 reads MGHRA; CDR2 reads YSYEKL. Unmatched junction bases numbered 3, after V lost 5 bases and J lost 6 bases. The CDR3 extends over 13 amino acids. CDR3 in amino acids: CASSGGTDEKLFF. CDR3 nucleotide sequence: TGCGCCAGCAGCGGCGGGACAGATGAAAAACTGTTTTTT.

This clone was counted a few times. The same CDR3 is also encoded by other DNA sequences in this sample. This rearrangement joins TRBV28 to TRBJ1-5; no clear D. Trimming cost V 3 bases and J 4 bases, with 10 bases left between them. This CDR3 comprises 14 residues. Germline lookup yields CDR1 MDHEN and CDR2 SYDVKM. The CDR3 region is CASSFGSGNQPQHF. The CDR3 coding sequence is TGTGCCAGCAGTTTCGGATCGGGAAATCAGCCCCAGCATTTT.